The T cell receptor beta chain under discussion was sequenced for a study of human thymus T cells (dated by TCRdb to the early 2020s). In terms of the full investigation: The study used 7 or 8 infant thymus samples plus four related peripheral blood samples to characterize TCR alpha and beta repertoires. Donor ages ranged from about 6 to 250 days, and the cohort comprised six or seven male and a couple of female infants. Findings and caveats that apply to the study as a whole: On average, roughly 890,000 unique TCRB clonotypes were obtained from thymus samples, compared with some 84,000 from blood samples. V and J gene segment usage appeared biased in both thymic and peripheral blood repertoires. The related research reported highly overlapping thymic TCR repertoires among unrelated individuals.

Trimming at the junction amounts to 5 bases on V and 7 bases on J, and the germline ends lie 21 bases apart. CDR1 is given as SGHTA and CDR2 as FQGNSA, both from the germline V gene. From its cysteine to its phenylalanine, the CDR3 spans 15 amino acids. Just the 45-base CDR3 DNA is kept, in frame starting at base 1. The thymus tissue came from surgical resects taken out during corrective cardiac surgery. Immunologically healthy infants undergoing open corrective cardiac surgery for congenital heart defects in Finland were used as donors. Thymocytes were mechanically released from the tissue and were stored as pellets of 10-30 million cells at -70 degrees C. Genomic DNA was extracted from frozen cell pellets with a QIAsymphony instrument. On this clone itself: The antigen this receptor binds is unknown. Base qualities are not recorded, but no much larger clone differs from it by a single base.

The immunoSEQ multiplex PCR assay was used to amplify the TCRB and TCRAD loci from a standardized quantity of quality-controlled genomic DNA. The amplicons spanned the V(D)J region and were long enough to cover the CDR3 and allow V and J genes to be identified. The amplicons were sequenced on an Illumina platform via the commercial immunoSEQ service. The paper's data handling went like this. Primer bias and sequencing errors were corrected as previously described, and TCRAD and TCRB were defined on the basis of the IMGT database. immunoSEQ Analyzer 3.0 and VDJTools were used for repertoire analysis, which covered basic statistics, V/J segment usage, diversity estimates, rarefaction and pairwise overlap. Diversity was estimated with Chao1, ChaoE, Efron-Thisted, Shannon and inverse Simpson indices, and also on datasets down-sampled to the smallest sample. Repertoire overlap used strict matching of CDR3 nucleotide sequence, V gene and J gene, with Jaccard-based multidimensional scaling clustering. TCRdb stores this immuneACCESS table with in-frame sequences only. Part of the clones is absent; in the studies checked, under half of the shortfall reflects unresolved V genes, and no reason is known for the rest. V, J and clone size derive from that table, while D and trimming were established from the DNA sequence. Counted in this sample were under 150,000 clones; about 94% of them appeared once. The top ten clones comprise 0.02% to 0.03% of the sample.

The chain links TRBV7-2 with TRBJ2-7; the D call could be TRBD1 or TRBD2, with each sharing 6 bases. This clonotype was sampled from a boy younger than two with a congenital heart defect but otherwise immunologically healthy. Sequencing was carried out using thymus tissue. The CDR3 has the sequence CASSLGGLGVGEQYF. In nucleotides, the sequence is TGTGCCAGCAGCCTTGGGGGGCTGGGGGTGGGAGAGCAGTACTTC.